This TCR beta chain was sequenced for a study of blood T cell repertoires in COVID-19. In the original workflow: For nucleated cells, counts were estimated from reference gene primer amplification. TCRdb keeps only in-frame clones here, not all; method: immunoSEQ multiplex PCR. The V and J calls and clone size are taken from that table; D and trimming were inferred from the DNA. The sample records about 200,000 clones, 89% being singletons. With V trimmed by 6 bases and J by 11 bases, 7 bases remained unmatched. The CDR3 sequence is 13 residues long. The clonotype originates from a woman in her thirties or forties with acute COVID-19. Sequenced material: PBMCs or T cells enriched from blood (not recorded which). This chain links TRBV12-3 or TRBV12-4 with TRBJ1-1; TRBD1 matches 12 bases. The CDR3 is CASRGQGARRAFF. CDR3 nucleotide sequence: TGTGCCAGCAGGGGACAGGGGGCGCGGAGGGCTTTCTTT.